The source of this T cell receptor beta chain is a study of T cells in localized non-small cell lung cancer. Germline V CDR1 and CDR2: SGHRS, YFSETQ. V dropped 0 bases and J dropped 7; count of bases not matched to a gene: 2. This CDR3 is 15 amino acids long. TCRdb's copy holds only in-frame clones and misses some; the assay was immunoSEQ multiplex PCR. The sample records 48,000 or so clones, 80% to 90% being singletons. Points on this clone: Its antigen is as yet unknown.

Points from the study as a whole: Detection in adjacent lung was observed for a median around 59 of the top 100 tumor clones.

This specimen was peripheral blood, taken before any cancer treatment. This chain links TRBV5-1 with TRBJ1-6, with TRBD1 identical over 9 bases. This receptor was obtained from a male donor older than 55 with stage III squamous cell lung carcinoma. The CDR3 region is CASSLGGTGNSPLHF. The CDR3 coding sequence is TGCGCCAGCAGCTTGGGAGGGACAGGGAATTCACCCCTCCACTTT.